A single sample is the source of the 5 T cell receptor beta chains below, sequenced in a study of vaccination effects on CD4 cells after COVID-19. It was after nine to eleven days of culture that CD4+ T cells were isolated. Antigen specificity for these receptors is unknown. TCRdb's table, derived via immunoSEQ multiplex PCR, lists solely in-frame clones and lacks some. Here the sample spans around 27,000 clones, 50% to 70% being singletons. The specimen was CD4+ T cells from PBMCs cultured without peptide, collected before COVID-19 vaccination. These receptors all come from a human donor who received a COVID-19 vaccine.

This chain connects TRBV4-1 to TRBJ2-7; 8 nucleotides align to TRBD1. CDR3 length: 16 residues. Germline-derived CDR1 and CDR2 are MGHRA and YSYEKL. Trimming took 3 bases from V and 2 from J; bases not matched to a gene: 9. CDR3 nucleotide sequence: TGCGCCAGCAGCCAGCAATCCGGGACAGGCACCTACGAGCAGTACTTC. Amino acid sequence: CASSQQSGTGTYEQYF.

The chain is built from TRBV3-1 (or the pseudogene TRBV3-2) and TRBJ2-7; 11 bases map to TRBD2. Germline trimming cut 3 bases from V and 3 bases from J; bases unmatched to any gene: 7. CDR3 size: 16 residues. Germline V lookup: CDR1 LGHDT, CDR2 YNNKEL (reference sequence). The CDR3 is CASSHFSGGAYYEQYF. As DNA, the CDR3 is TGTGCCAGCAGCCATTTTAGCGGGGGGGCTTACTACGAGCAGTACTTC.

This clone was seen just once. The chain combines TRBV7-8 with TRBJ2-1; no clear D. V dropped 1 base and J dropped 3 bases, with 10 bases sitting between them. Looked up from germline, CDR1 is SGHVS and CDR2 is FQNEAQ. There are 15 residues in the CDR3. This CDR3 reads CASSLGLNVYNEQFF. The CDR3 DNA sequence: TGTGCCAGCAGCTTAGGGCTAAATGTCTACAATGAGCAGTTCTTC.

The chain employs TRBV28 and TRBJ1-5; weak D call: TRBD1 (6 bases). Trimming stripped 6 bases from V and 3 bases from J, with 9 bases between. The CDR3 contains 13 residues. The germline gives CDR1 MDHEN, CDR2 SYDVKM. CDR3 amino acids: CASRTGINQPQHF. DNA for the CDR3: TGTGCCAGCAGAACAGGGATCAATCAGCCCCAGCATTTT.

V usage is TRBV4-2 and J usage is TRBJ2-3, with 8 bases lining up with TRBD2. The V gene end was trimmed by 1 base and the J gene end by 1 base; junction bases not matched to a gene: 1. This CDR3 has 15 amino acids. Germline V lookup: CDR1 LGHNA, CDR2 YNFKEQ. The CDR3 sequence: CASSQAAGGTDTQYF. Written as DNA, the CDR3 is TGTGCCAGCAGCCAAGCAGCGGGGGGCACAGATACGCAGTATTTT.